This passage covers 31 T cell receptor beta chains from one sample sequenced in a study of radiotherapy plus CTLA-4 blockade in lung cancer. The repertoire was sequenced with immunoSEQ multiplex PCR; TCRdb's copy has only in-frame clones and lacks some. The table lists over 50,000 clones, 70% to 85% of them singletons. The sample here was peripheral blood, taken from a patient treated with radiotherapy plus ipilimumab. The receptors were gathered from a human donor with non-small cell lung cancer who had a partial response to radiotherapy plus ipilimumab.

The rearrangement joins TRBV4-1 to TRBJ1-1, with 10 bases that match TRBD1. The CDR3 runs to 17 residues. Germline-derived CDR1 and CDR2 are MGHRA and YSYEKL. Trimming removed 0 bases from V and 2 bases from J; junction bases left unmatched: 6. The CDR3 spells CASSQERWTGGNTEAFF. In DNA, the CDR3 is TGCGCCAGCAGCCAAGAGCGGTGGACAGGGGGAAACACTGAAGCTTTCTTT.

This sequence joins TRBV5-3 and TRBJ1-5; no firm D call. TRBV5-3 is recorded as an ORF, its role being uncertain. V was pared by 1 base and J by 5 bases, with 4 bases between. CDR3 length equals 12 residues. In DNA form, the CDR3 reads TGTGCCAGAAGCTTGCCGGATCAGCCCCAGCATTTT. Translation: CARSLPDQPQHF.

The J gene is TRBJ2-2, the V gene TRBV11-2; 9 positions match TRBD2. CDR1 is SGHAT and CDR2 is FQNNGV in the germline V gene. The CDR3 spans 15 residues. Trimming took 1 base from V and 4 from J; bases not matched to a gene: 1. CDR3 DNA sequence: TGTGCCAGCAGCTTAGCAGCGGGGGGCACCGGGGAGCTGTTTTTT. Translated, it gives CASSLAAGGTGELFF.

In DNA form, the CDR3 reads TGTGCCAGCAGTAGACCGGGACAGGGGTCCTACGAGCAGTACTTC. Translation gives CASSRPGQGSYEQYF. The chain combines TRBV6-6 with TRBJ2-7, with 10 positions matching TRBD1. The CDR3 runs to 15 residues. V trimming: 5 bases; J trimming: 1 base; junction bases outside the gene matches: 5. The germline CDR1 and CDR2 sequences are MNHNY and SVGAGI (reference sequence).

The rearrangement joins TRBV10-2 to TRBJ2-7, with TRBD1 identical over 10 bases. The trim removed 2 bases at V and 2 bases at J, leaving 6 bases unmatched. CDR3 length: 16 residues. Germline CDR1 reads WSHSY; CDR2 reads SAAADI. The CDR3 bases are TGCGCCAGCAGTGAGGGAGGAGGGACAGGGGCCTACGAGCAGTACTTC. This translates into CASSEGGGTGAYEQYF.

The chain employs TRBV5-6 and TRBJ1-2; D gene unclear. Germline V lookup: CDR1 SGHDT, CDR2 YYEEEE. The CDR3 consists of 17 residues. The V end was cut by 1 base, the J end by 4 bases, with 20 bases between. The CDR3 DNA reads as TGTGCCAGCAGCTTGTATCGGGGAGTGGCAGGAGGCTATGGCTACACCTTC. This translates into CASSLYRGVAGGYGYTF.

This chain connects TRBV4-1 to TRBJ1-5, with D maybe TRBD1 (5 bases). CDR1 and CDR2 (germline): MGHRA, YSYEKL. The CDR3 runs to 14 residues. Trimming cost V 1 base and J 3 bases, with 7 bases left between them. In DNA form, the CDR3 reads TGCGCCAGCAGCCAAGGGGGCCTCAATCAGCCCCAGCATTTT. It translates to CASSQGGLNQPQHF.

The chain links TRBV7-7 to TRBJ2-3; possible D gene TRBD2, 7 bases. This CDR3 spans 19 amino acids. V lost 5 bases, J lost 0 bases, and 24 bases lay in between. Per germline, CDR1 SSHAT and CDR2 FNYEAQ (reference sequence). DNA of the CDR3: TGTGCCAGCAGCACGGGACCGGGGGGCCCCACAACTAGCACAGATACGCAGTATTTT. It translates to CASSTGPGGPTTSTDTQYF.

V and J are TRBV5-1 and TRBJ1-5; TRBD1 matches at 10 bases. The CDR3 consists of 14 residues. The V gene end was trimmed by 4 bases and the J gene end by 6 bases; junction bases not matched to a gene: 4. CDR1 and CDR2 from the germline V gene are SGHRS and YFSETQ. The chain's CDR3 is CASSLGQGSQPQHF. The CDR3 DNA reads as TGCGCCAGCAGCCTGGGACAGGGGAGTCAGCCCCAGCATTTT. Variable domain in full (rest from reference TRBV5-1 and TRBJ1-5): KAGVTQTPRYLIKTRGQQVTLSCSPISGHRSVSWYQQTPGQGLQFLFEYFSETQRNKGNFPGRFSGRQFSNSRSEMNVSTLELGDSALYLCASSLGQGSQPQHFGDGTRLSIL.

The gene calls are TRBV6-5 and TRBJ1-2, with 10 bases that match TRBD1. CDR1 MNHEY and CDR2 SVGAGI come from the germline V gene. The CDR3 spans 14 residues. V lost 6 bases and J lost 6; bases outside the gene matches: 7. The CDR3 bases are TGTGCCAGCAGCCCCCCGACAGGGGGCAATGGCTACACCTTC. Protein: CASSPPTGGNGYTF.

This clone occurred a few times. The chain combines TRBV18 with TRBJ1-6; D is perhaps TRBD1 (6 bases). Trimming removed 6 bases at V and 7 bases at J, with 16 bases between. The germline gives CDR1 KGHSH, CDR2 LQKENI. The CDR3 is made up of 15 amino acids. CDR3 sequence reads: CASSWTEVWNSPLHF. The CDR3 coding sequence is TGTGCCAGCTCTTGGACAGAGGTCTGGAATTCACCCCTCCACTTT.

A few counts support this clone. The V and J genes are TRBV6-5 and TRBJ2-2, with D hard to call. The CDR3 runs to 13 residues. V shed 5 bases and J shed 8 bases, with 12 bases lying between them. CDR1 and CDR2 from the germline V gene are MNHEY and SVGAGI. The DNA for the CDR3 is TGTGCCAGCAGTGCCTTGAGTAAAGGGGAGCTGTTTTTT. Encoded protein: CASSALSKGELFF.

The J gene is TRBJ2-5, the V gene TRBV11-2, with D tentatively TRBD2 (5 bases). Germline CDR1 and CDR2: SGHAT and FQNNGV. The CDR3 covers 14 residues. V lost 5 bases and J 4 bases, leaving 14 bases between the germline ends. The CDR3 sequence is CASSVLLGPETQYF. CDR3 bases: TGTGCCAGCAGCGTTTTACTAGGACCAGAGACCCAGTACTTC.

This clone was detected a few times. V is TRBV7-8 and J is TRBJ2-7, with TRBD1 identical over 9 bases. The V gene end was trimmed by 4 bases and the J gene end by 1 base; junction bases not matched to a gene: 8. Germline V gene sequence: CDR1 SGHVS, CDR2 FQNEAQ. The CDR3 has 16 amino acids. Written as DNA, the CDR3 is TGTGCCAGCAGCTCCTCCGGACAGGGGCTTTCCTACGAGCAGTACTTC. Translation gives CASSSSGQGLSYEQYF.

V is TRBV5-1 and J is TRBJ1-5; TRBD1 matches at 7 bases. V trimming: 4 bases; J trimming: 0 bases; junction bases outside the gene matches: 4. Germline assignment: CDR1 SGHRS and CDR2 YFSETQ. The CDR3 totals 15 residues. The CDR3 region has the DNA TGCGCCAGCAGCCCAGGGGACAGTAGCAATCAGCCCCAGCATTTT. This codes for CASSPGDSSNQPQHF.

The chain employs TRBV15 and TRBJ1-1; D possibly corresponds to TRBD1 (5 bases). V was trimmed by 1 base and J by 1 base, leaving 10 bases between them. The CDR3 totals 15 residues. Germline CDR1 reads LNHNV; CDR2 reads YYDKDF (reference sequence). The CDR3 DNA sequence: TGTGCCACCAGCAGAGTAGGTCAGGGGAACACTGAAGCTTTCTTT. Protein product: CATSRVGQGNTEAFF.

The chain has TRBV2 and TRBJ2-1, with 9 bases matching TRBD1. CDR3 length: 14 residues. After removal of 4 bases from V and 5 bases from J, the junction contained 3 bases not matched to a gene. The germline V gene encodes CDR1 SNHLY and CDR2 FYNNEI. CDR3 amino acids: CASSGDRVNNEQFF. CDR3 DNA sequence: TGTGCCAGCAGTGGGGACAGGGTGAACAATGAGCAGTTCTTC.

This clone was observed a single time. CDR3 coding DNA: TGTGCCAGCAGTTACTCACGACAGTCAACCCATGGCTACACCTTC. As protein: CASSYSRQSTHGYTF. V gene TRBV6-6 combines with J gene TRBJ1-2, with D possibly matching TRBD1 (5 bases). Per the germline V gene, CDR1 is MNHNY and CDR2 is SVGAGI (reference sequence). V lost 0 bases and J 6 bases, leaving 14 bases between the germline ends. There are 15 residues in the CDR3.

The rearrangement joins TRBV5-1 to TRBJ1-3, with D maybe TRBD1 (6 bases). The CDR3 consists of 17 residues. V shed 5 bases and J shed 0 bases, with 18 bases lying between them. Germline CDR1 is SGHRS and CDR2 is YFSETQ. CDR3 loop: CASSSLGQSASGNTIYF. In nucleotides, the CDR3 is TGCGCCAGCAGTTCGCTAGGACAGTCCGCCTCTGGAAACACCATATATTTT.

This chain connects TRBV7-2 to TRBJ1-2; D uncertain. Trimming removed 1 base from V and 8 bases from J, with 14 bases in between. Germline V gene lookup returns CDR1 SGHTA and CDR2 FQGNSA. The CDR3 extends over 14 amino acids. The CDR3 bases are TGTGCCAGCAGCTTAGGACAACCCGACGTGGGCTACACCTTC. This codes for CASSLGQPDVGYTF.

The rearrangement uses TRBV7-9 and TRBJ1-3, with D possibly being TRBD1 (5 bases). This CDR3 is built from 14 residues. V shed 5 bases and J shed 0 bases, with 8 bases lying between them. Germline CDR1 SEHNR, CDR2 FQNEAQ (reference sequence). The chain's CDR3 is CASSLTVSGNTIYF. CDR3 coding DNA: TGTGCCAGCAGCCTGACAGTCTCTGGAAACACCATATATTTT.

V is TRBV11-2 and J is TRBJ2-7; 8 bases match TRBD1. The CDR3 consists of 15 residues. Per germline, CDR1 SGHAT and CDR2 FQNNGV. The J segment lost 6 bases and the V segment lost 5 bases, leaving 12 bases of the junction unmatched. In DNA form, the CDR3 reads TGTGCCAGCAGCCCATCCAGGACAGGGTATAGCGAGCAGTACTTC. Protein sequence: CASSPSRTGYSEQYF.

The J gene is TRBJ2-2, the V gene TRBV11-3, with D possibly being TRBD2 (5 bases). V was pared by 8 bases and J by 0 bases, with 10 bases between. This CDR3 contains 14 residues. Per the germline V gene, CDR1 is SGHNT and CDR2 is YENEEA. The CDR3 loop is CASSRGTNTGELFF. CDR3 sequence (DNA): TGTGCCAGCTCACGGGGAACGAACACCGGGGAGCTGTTTTTT.

The chain recombines TRBV5-4 with TRBJ2-3; 8 bases agree with TRBD2. V was clipped by 4 bases and J by 8 bases; unmatched bases: 15. The CDR3 consists of 16 residues. CDR1 is SGHNT, CDR2 YYREEE, per germline (reference sequence). CDR3 in amino acids: CASSPPKRGPIATQYF. CDR3 nucleotide sequence: TGTGCCAGCAGCCCTCCCAAGCGGGGGCCAATCGCTACGCAGTATTTT.

The genes are TRBV19 and TRBJ1-2; no definite D call. CDR1 is LNHDA and CDR2 is SQIVND in the germline V gene (reference sequence). The CDR3 totals 14 residues. V lost 2 bases, J lost 8 bases, and 15 bases lay in between. CDR3 nucleotides: TGTGCCAGTAGTATACAGCCAGCGAAAGACGGCTACACCTTC. It translates to CASSIQPAKDGYTF. Full variable domain (outside the CDR3, taken from reference TRBV19 and TRBJ1-2): DGGITQSPKYLFRKEGQNVTLSCEQNLNHDAMYWYRQDPGQGLRLIYYSQIVNDFQKGDIAEGYSVSREKKESFPLTVTSAQKNPTAFYLCASSIQPAKDGYTFGSGTRLTVV.

The chain recombines TRBV5-1 with TRBJ1-2, with D perhaps TRBD1 (5 bases). Germline assignment: CDR1 SGHRS and CDR2 YFSETQ. V dropped 2 bases and J dropped 4 bases, with 15 bases sitting between them. The CDR3 loop spans 15 amino acids. The CDR3 loop is CASSLTYGALYGYTF. CDR3 nucleotides: TGCGCCAGCAGCTTAACTTATGGGGCTCTCTATGGCTACACCTTC.

This chain uses TRBV5-1 with TRBJ1-4; weak D call: TRBD1 (6 bases). Germline CDR1 reads SGHRS; CDR2 reads YFSETQ. With 4 bases removed from V and 7 bases from J, the gap between germline ends came to 17 bases. CDR3 size: 15 residues. CDR3 sequence: CASSQPGGVGEKLFF. For the CDR3, the DNA is TGCGCCAGCAGCCAGCCTGGGGGCGTCGGTGAAAAACTGTTTTTT.

The rearrangement joins TRBV9 to TRBJ2-5; a weak D match, TRBD1 (5 bases). The V end was cut by 0 bases, the J end by 7 bases, with 16 bases between. This CDR3 is 15 amino acids long. Germline-derived CDR1 and CDR2 are SGDLS and YYNGEE. CDR3 in DNA: TGTGCCAGCAGCGTAGCGATGGGGTCCACAGGGACCCAGTACTTC. Translation: CASSVAMGSTGTQYF.

This clone was seen just once. This sequence joins TRBV4-2 and TRBJ2-1, with 9 bases identical to TRBD2. There are 16 residues in the CDR3. Germline CDR1 reads LGHNA; CDR2 reads YNFKEQ. The V segment lost 1 base and the J segment 3 bases; nucleotides outside the gene matches: 4. CDR3 coding DNA: TGTGCCAGCAGCCAAGGGGCTAGCGGGGACTACAATGAGCAGTTCTTC. Its protein product is CASSQGASGDYNEQFF.

The genes are TRBV6-6 and TRBJ1-1; possible D gene TRBD1, 5 bases. Trimming cost V 8 bases and J 1 base, with 20 bases left between them. From germline, CDR1 is MNHNY and CDR2 SVGAGI (reference sequence). This CDR3 is 16 amino acids long. In DNA, the CDR3 is TGTGCCAGCTCGAAGGTCCAGGGAACAACGAACACTGAAGCTTTCTTT. Its protein product is CASSKVQGTTNTEAFF.

This sequence joins TRBV5-1 and TRBJ2-5; TRBD2 matches at 11 bases. V was pared by 4 bases and J by 5 bases, with 7 bases of the junction left unmatched. This CDR3 spans 15 amino acids. Per germline, CDR1 SGHRS and CDR2 YFSETQ. This CDR3 is CASSGSGGAWETQYF. The CDR3, as DNA: TGCGCCAGCAGCGGTAGCGGGGGGGCCTGGGAGACCCAGTACTTC. The variable domain in full, completed from reference TRBV5-1 and TRBJ2-5, reads KAGVTQTPRYLIKTRGQQVTLSCSPISGHRSVSWYQQTPGQGLQFLFEYFSETQRNKGNFPGRFSGRQFSNSRSEMNVSTLELGDSALYLCASSGSGGAWETQYFGPGTRLLVL.